This T cell receptor beta chain was profiled in a study of lymphopenia after photon versus proton radiotherapy. Per germline, CDR1 KGHSH and CDR2 LQKENI. V was shortened by 3 bases and J by 5 bases, with 11 bases between the two germline ends. The CDR3 is made up of 14 amino acids. Clones were sequenced by immunoSEQ multiplex PCR, and TCRdb holds only the in-frame ones, with some missing. The profile covers about 70,000 clones, with 87% appearing a single time and 10% to 14% taken by the ten largest. Regarding the study as a whole: Post-nadir diversity loss with photons came from oligoclonal expansion, particularly CD8+ Temra cells. In patients who died, overall survival fell as post-nadir TCR diversity dropped more.

With regard to this clone: Its antigen is unidentified.

This clonotype was sampled from an elderly man with esophageal cancer. Specimen: peripheral blood, collected from a patient treated with proton-based radiotherapy. This chain joins TRBV18 and TRBJ2-1, with D tentatively TRBD1 (6 bases). CDR3: CASSPQRTDNEQFF. CDR3 nucleotides: TGTGCCAGCTCACCTCAGCGGACAGACAATGAGCAGTTCTTC.